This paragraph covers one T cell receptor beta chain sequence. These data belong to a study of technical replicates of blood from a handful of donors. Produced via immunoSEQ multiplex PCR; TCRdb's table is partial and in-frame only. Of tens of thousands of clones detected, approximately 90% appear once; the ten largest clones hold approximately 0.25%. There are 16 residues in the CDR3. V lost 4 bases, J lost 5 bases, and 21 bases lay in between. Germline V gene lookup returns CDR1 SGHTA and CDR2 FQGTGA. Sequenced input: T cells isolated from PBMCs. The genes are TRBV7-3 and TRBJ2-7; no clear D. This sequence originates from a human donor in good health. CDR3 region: CASSYLSPSAVDEQYF. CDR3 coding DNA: TGTGCCAGCAGCTACCTTTCCCCCTCCGCGGTAGACGAGCAGTACTTC.